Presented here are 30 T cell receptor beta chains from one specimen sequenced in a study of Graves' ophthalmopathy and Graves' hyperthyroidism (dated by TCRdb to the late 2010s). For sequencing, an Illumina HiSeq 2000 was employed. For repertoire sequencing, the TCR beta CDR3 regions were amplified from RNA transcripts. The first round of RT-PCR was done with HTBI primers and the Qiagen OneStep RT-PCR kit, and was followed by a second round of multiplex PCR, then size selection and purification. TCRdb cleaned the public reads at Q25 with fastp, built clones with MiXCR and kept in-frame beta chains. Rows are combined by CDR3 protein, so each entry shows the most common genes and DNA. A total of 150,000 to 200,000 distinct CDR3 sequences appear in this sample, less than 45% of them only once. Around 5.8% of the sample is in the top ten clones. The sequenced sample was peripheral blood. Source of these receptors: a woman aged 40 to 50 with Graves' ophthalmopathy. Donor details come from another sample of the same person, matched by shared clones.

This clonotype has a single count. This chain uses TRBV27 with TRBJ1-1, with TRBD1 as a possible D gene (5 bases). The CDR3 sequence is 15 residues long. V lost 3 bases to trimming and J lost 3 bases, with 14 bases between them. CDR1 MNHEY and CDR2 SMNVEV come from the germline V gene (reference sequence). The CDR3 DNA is TGTGCCAGCAGTTTCGGGGGGAGTATCGACACTGAAGCTTTCTTT. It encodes CASSFGGSIDTEAFF.

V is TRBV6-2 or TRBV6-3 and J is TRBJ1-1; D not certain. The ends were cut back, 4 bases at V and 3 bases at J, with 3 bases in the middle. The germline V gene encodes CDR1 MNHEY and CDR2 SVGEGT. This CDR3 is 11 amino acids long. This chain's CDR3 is CASSFYTEAFF. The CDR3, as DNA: TGTGCCAGCAGTTTTTACACTGAAGCTTTCTTT.

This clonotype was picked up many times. The CDR3, as DNA: TGCGCCAGCAGCCAAGGAGTGGGCAGGGCGGACTATGGCTACACCTTC. Translated: CASSQGVGRADYGYTF. This sequence joins TRBV4-1 and TRBJ1-2, with D tentatively TRBD1 (5 bases). V dropped 1 base and J dropped 3 bases, with 15 bases sitting between them. The CDR3 loop spans 16 amino acids. CDR1 MGHRA and CDR2 YSYEKL come from the germline V gene.

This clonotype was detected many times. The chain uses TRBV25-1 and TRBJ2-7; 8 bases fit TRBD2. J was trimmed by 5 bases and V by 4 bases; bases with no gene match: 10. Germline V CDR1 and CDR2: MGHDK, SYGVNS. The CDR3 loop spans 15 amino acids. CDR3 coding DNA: TGTGCCAGCAGTGTAACCGGGACTAGTCTCCACGAGCAGTACTTC. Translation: CASSVTGTSLHEQYF.

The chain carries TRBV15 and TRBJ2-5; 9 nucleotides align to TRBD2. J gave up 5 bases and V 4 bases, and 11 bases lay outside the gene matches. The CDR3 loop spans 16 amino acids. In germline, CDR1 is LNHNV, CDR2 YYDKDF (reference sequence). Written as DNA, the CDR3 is TGTGCCACCAGCACCCGGGGTAGCGGGAGATGGGAGACCCAGTACTTC. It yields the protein CATSTRGSGRWETQYF.

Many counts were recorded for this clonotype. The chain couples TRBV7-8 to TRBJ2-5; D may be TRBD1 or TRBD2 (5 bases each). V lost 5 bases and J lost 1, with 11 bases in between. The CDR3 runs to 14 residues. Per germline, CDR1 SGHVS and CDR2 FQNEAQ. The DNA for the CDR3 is TGTGCCAGCAGCCAAGGGACGTTCCAAGAGACCCAGTACTTC. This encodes CASSQGTFQETQYF.

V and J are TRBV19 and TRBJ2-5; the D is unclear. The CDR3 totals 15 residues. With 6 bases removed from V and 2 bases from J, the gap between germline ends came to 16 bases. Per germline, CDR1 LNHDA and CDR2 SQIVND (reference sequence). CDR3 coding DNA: TGTGCCAGTAGCGATACGGGCAAGGAACAAGAGACCCAGTACTTC. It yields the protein CASSDTGKEQETQYF.

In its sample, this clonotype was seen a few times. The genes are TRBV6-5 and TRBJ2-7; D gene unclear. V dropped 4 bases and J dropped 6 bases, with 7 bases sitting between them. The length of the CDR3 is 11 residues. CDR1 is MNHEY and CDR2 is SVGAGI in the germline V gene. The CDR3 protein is CASSFWPEQYF. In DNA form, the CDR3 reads TGTGCCAGCAGTTTTTGGCCCGAGCAGTACTTC.

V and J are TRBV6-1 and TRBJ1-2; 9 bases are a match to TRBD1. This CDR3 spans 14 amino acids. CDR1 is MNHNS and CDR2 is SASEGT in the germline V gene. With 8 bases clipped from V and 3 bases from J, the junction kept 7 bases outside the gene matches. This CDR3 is CASSITGGDYGYTF. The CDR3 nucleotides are TGTGCCAGCTCTATTACAGGGGGCGACTATGGCTACACCTTC.

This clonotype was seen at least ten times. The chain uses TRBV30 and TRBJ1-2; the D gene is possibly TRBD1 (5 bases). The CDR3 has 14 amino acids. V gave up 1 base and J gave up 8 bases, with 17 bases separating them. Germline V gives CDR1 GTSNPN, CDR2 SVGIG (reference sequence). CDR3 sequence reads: CAWSEVAGTGGYTF. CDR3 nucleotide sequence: TGTGCCTGGAGTGAAGTGGCGGGGACGGGCGGCTACACCTTC.

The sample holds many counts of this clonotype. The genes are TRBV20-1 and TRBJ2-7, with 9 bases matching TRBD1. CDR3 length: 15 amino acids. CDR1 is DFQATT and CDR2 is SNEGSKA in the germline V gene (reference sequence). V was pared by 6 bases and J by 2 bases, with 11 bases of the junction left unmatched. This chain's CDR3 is CSAPHSGQGPYEQYF. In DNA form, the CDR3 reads TGCAGTGCCCCTCACTCCGGACAGGGGCCCTACGAGCAGTACTTC.

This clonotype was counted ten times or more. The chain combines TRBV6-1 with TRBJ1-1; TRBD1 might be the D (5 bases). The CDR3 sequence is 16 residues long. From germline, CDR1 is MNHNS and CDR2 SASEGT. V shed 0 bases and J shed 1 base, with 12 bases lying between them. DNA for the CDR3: TGTGCCAGCAGTGAAGCGGGGGAGTTATCGAACACTGAAGCTTTCTTT. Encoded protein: CASSEAGELSNTEAFF.

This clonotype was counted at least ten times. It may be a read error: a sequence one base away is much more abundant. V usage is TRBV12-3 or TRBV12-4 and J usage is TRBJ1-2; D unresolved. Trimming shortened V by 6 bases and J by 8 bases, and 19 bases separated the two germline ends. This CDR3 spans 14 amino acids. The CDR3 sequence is CASRHTRGIGGYTF. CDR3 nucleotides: TGTGCCAGCAGGCACACACGGGGAATAGGAGGCTACACCTTC.

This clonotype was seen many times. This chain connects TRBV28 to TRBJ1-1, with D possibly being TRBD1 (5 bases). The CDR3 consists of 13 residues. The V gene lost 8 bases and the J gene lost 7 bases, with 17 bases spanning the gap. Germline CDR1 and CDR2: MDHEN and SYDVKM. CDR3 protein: CASPLGGVGEAFF. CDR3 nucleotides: TGTGCCAGCCCCCTGGGGGGGGTCGGTGAAGCTTTCTTT.

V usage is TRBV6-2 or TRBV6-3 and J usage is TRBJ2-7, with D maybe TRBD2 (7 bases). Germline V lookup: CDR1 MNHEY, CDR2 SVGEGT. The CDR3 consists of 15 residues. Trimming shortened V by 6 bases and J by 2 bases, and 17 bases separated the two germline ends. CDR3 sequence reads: CASSGLGGTTYEQYF. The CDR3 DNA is TGTGCCAGCAGCGGACTAGGGGGGACTACCTACGAGCAGTACTTC.

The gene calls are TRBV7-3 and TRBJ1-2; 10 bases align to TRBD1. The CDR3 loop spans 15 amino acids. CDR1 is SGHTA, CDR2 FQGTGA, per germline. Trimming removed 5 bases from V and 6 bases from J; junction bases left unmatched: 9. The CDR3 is CASSSGTGARNGYTF. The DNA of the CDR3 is TGTGCCAGCAGCAGCGGGACAGGGGCAAGGAATGGCTACACCTTC.

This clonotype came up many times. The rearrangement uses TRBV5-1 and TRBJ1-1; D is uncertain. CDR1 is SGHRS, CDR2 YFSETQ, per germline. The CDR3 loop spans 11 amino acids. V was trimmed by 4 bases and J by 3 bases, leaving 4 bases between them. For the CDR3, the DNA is TGCGCCAGCAGCGGAGACACTGAAGCTTTCTTT. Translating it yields CASSGDTEAFF.

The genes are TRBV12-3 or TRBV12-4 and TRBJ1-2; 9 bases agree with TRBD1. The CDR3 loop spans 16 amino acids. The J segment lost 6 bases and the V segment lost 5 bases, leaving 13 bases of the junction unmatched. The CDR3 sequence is CASSPGQGERRDGYTF. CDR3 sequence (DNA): TGTGCCAGCAGTCCGGGACAGGGAGAAAGAAGGGATGGCTACACCTTC.

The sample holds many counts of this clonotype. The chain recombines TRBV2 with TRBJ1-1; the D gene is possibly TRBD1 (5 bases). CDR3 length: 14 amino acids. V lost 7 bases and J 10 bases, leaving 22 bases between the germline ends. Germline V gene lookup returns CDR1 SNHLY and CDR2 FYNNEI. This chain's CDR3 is CASIKNLGEGRAFF. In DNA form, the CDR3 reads TGTGCCAGCATCAAAAATCTAGGGGAAGGCCGAGCTTTCTTT.

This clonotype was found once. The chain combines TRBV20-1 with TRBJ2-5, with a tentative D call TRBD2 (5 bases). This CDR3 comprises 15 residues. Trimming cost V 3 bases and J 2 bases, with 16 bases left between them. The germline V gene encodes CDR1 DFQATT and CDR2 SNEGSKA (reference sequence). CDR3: CSARPTAGLQETQYF. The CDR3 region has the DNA TGCAGTGCTAGGCCCACGGCGGGCCTACAAGAGACCCAGTACTTC.

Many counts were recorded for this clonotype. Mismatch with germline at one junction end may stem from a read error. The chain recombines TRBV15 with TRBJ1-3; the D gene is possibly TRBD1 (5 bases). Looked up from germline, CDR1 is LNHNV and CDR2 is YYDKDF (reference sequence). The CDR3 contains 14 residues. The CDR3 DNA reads TGTGCCACCAGCAGGTCCAGGGTTGGAAACACCGTATATTTT. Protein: CATSRSRVGNTVYF.

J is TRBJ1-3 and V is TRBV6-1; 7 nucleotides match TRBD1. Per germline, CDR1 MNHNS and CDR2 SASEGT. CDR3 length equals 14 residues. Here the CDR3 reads CLSTMSGGGNTIYF. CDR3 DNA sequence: TGTCTCAGCACCATGTCAGGGGGTGGAAACACCATATATTTT.

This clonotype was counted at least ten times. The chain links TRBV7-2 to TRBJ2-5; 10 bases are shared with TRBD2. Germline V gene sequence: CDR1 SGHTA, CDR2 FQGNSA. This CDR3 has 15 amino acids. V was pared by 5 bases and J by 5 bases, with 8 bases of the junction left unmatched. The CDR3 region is CASSTQATSGETQYF. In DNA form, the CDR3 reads TGTGCCAGCAGCACTCAGGCGACTAGCGGGGAGACCCAGTACTTC.

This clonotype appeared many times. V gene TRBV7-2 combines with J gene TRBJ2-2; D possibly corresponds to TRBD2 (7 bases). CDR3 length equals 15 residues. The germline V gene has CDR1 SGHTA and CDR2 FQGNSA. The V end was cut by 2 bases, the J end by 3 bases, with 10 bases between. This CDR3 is CASSLRGGDTGELFF. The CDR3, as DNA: TGTGCCAGCAGCTTAAGAGGGGGGGACACCGGGGAGCTGTTTTTT.

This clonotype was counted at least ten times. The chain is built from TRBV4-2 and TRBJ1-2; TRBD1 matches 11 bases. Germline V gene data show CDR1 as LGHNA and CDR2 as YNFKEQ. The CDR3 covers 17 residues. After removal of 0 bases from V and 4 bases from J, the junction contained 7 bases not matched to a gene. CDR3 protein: CASSQDLTGTGGYGYTF. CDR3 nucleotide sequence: TGTGCCAGCAGCCAAGATCTCACCGGGACAGGGGGCTATGGCTACACCTTC.

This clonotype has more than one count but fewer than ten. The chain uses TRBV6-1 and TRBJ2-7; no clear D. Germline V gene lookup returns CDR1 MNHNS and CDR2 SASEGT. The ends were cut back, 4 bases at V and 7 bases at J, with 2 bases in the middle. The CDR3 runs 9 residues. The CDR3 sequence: CASSGEQYF. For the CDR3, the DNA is TGTGCCAGCAGTGGAGAGCAGTACTTC.

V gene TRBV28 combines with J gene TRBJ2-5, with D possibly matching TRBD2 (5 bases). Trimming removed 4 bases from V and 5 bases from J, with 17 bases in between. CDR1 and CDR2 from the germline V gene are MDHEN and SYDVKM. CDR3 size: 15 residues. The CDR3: CASSSPPREGETQYF. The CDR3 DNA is TGTGCCAGCAGTTCCCCCCCTAGAGAGGGTGAGACCCAGTACTTC.

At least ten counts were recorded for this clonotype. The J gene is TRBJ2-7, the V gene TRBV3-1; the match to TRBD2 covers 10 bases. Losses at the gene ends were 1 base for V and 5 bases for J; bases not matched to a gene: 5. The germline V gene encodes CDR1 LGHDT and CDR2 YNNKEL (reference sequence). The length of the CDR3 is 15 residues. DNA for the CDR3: TGTGCCAGCAGCCAAGGGAGCGGGAGGGCCCACGAGCAGTACTTC. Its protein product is CASSQGSGRAHEQYF.

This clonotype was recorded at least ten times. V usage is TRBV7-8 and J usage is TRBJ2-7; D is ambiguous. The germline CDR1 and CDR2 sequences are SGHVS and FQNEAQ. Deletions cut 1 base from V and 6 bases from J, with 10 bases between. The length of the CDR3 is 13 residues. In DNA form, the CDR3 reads TGTGCCAGCAGCTTAGATAACGAAGCCGAGCAGTACTTC. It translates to CASSLDNEAEQYF.

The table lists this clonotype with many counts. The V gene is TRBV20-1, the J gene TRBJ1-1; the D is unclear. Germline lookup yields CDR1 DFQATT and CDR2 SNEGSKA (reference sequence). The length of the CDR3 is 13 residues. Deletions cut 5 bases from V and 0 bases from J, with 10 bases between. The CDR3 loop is CSAAAHLNTEAFF. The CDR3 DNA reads TGCAGTGCTGCTGCTCATTTGAACACTGAAGCTTTCTTT.